The entry below describes one T cell receptor beta chain. Its target antigen remains unknown. Within one base of it there is no much larger clone, and no base qualities were kept. This sample was taken from a study of blood T cell repertoires in COVID-19 (dated by TCRdb to the early 2020s). General notes on the study: Samples from collaborators originated in the United States, Italy and Spain and spanned both the acute and convalescent phases of COVID-19. The prospective study material was composed of cDNA or gDNA derived from T cells, B-cell-depleted T cells, or PBMCs. Subjects who had been exposed to COVID-19, were actively infected with it, or had recovered from it provided the deeply sampled blood TCRbeta repertoires that made up the dataset. Samples were obtained from the ongoing ImmuneRACE study (first 160 participants) and from about 1,300 subjects provided by 6 global collaborators. HLA class I and class II types, where available, came from metadata supplied by the sample provider rather than from assay-based typing. The sample metadata nearly always contained a de-identified subject ID, COVID-19 status, age in years and sex. The repertoires were released in a freely available public database meant as a resource for research on the immune response to SARS-CoV-2. Points the paper makes about the study in general: The amount of clinical and demographic metadata varied by source and participant and was provided uncurated.

From a lookup of the germline V gene (reference sequence), CDR1 and CDR2 are LGHDT and YNNKEL. Including the terminal cysteine and phenylalanine, the CDR3 comprises 15 residues. Only the CDR3 DNA stays, 45 bases, in frame from base 1. Unmatched junction bases come to 10, with V trimmed by 3 bases and J by 14 bases. Whole blood was collected in K2EDTA tubes by collaborating institutions according to the institutions' own protocols. Collaborator samples were shipped for TCRbeta analysis as frozen whole blood, isolated PBMCs, or DNA extracted from either sample type. TCRbeta CDR3 regions were amplified from genomic DNA using the immunoSEQ Assay, a bias-controlled multiplex PCR. For the original study's pipeline: Within the assay, amplification of reference gene primers was used to estimate how many nucleated cells each sample contained. To quantify the absolute abundance of each unique TCRbeta CDR3 rearrangement, sequence reads were collapsed and filtered. For each sample, productive Simpson clonality was calculated as the square root of Simpson's diversity index over productive rearrangements. Drawn from immuneACCESS, this table holds only the in-frame rearrangements with V and J called that TCRdb kept. Clones are partly lost; checked studies trace under half to an unresolved V gene and leave the rest unexplained. V and J calls and clone size are those listed in that table; D and trimming were worked out from the DNA. The table for this sample lists hundreds of thousands of clones; 88% of them were counted only once. Roughly 9% of the sample lies in the top ten.

This sequence was found in a man aged 18 to 35 with active or convalescent COVID-19. Sequencing input: peripheral blood. The chain is assembled from TRBV3-1 (or the pseudogene TRBV3-2) and TRBJ1-6; 10 central nucleotides agree with TRBD1. The nucleotide sequence is given as TGTGCCAGCAGCCAGGGGGGACAGGGGCCTAGATCCCTCCACTTT. The resulting protein is CASSQGGQGPRSLHF.